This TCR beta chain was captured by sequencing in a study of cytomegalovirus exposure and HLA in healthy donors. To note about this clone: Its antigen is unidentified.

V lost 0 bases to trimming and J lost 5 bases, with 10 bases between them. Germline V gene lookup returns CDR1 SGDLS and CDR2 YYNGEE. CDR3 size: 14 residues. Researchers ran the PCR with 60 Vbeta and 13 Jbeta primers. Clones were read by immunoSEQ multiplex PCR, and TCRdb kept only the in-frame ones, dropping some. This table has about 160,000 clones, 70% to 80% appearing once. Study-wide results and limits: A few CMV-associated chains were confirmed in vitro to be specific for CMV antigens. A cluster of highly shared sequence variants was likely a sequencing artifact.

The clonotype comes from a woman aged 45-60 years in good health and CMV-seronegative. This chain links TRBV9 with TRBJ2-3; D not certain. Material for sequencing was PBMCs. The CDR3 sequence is CASSVDMSRDTQYF. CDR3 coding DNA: TGTGCCAGCAGCGTAGATATGAGTCGAGATACGCAGTATTTT.